This TCR beta chain derives from a study of blood T cell repertoires in COVID-19. Deletions cut 5 bases from V and 6 bases from J, with 14 bases between. The CDR3 consists of 13 residues. Germline lookup yields CDR1 SGHRS and CDR2 YFSETQ. Per the study methods: Researchers report that nucleated cell counts were estimated from reference gene primer amplification. Libraries were prepared by immunoSEQ multiplex PCR; TCRdb keeps only in-frame clonotypes and omits some of them. V and J calls and clone size are copied from that table; D and trimming were computed from the DNA. The sample has hundreds of thousands of clones; under 90% are singletons.

Sequencing was performed on peripheral blood. This clonotype was sampled from a woman under 40 with COVID-19, enrolled during active disease. The chain couples TRBV5-1 to TRBJ1-2; the D gene is possibly TRBD1 (5 bases). The CDR3 DNA is TGCGCCAGCAGTCCGCAGGGAGGCCATGGCTACACCTTC. Protein sequence: CASSPQGGHGYTF.